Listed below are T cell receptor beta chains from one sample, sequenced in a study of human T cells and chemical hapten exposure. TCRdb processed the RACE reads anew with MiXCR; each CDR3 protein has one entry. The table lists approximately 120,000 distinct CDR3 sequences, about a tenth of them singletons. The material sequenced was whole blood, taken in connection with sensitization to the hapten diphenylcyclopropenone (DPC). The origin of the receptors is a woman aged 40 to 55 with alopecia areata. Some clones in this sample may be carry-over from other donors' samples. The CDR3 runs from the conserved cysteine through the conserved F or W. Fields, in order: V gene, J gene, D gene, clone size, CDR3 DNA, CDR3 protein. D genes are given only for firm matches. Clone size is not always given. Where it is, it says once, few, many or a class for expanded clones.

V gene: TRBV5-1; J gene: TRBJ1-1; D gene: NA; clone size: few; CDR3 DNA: TGCGCCAGCAGCCCAAGACCAATAGACCTAACCAACACTGAAGCTTTCTTT; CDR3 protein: CASSPRPIDLTNTEAFF
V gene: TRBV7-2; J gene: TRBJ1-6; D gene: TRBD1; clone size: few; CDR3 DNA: TGTGCCAGCAGCCCCGGGACAGAATATTCACCCCTCCACTTT; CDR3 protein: CASSPGTEYSPLHF
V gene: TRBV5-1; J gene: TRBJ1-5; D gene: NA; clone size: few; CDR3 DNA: TGCGCCAGCAGCTTGGACAGCAACTGGGATCAGCCCCAGCATTTT; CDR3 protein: CASSLDSNWDQPQHF
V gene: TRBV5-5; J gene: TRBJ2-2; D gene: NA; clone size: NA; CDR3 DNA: TGTGCCAGCAGCTTGGGGAGGGACACCGGGGAGCTGTTTTTT; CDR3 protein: CASSLGRDTGELFF
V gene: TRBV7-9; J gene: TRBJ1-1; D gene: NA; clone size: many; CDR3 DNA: TGTGCCAGCAGCTTATTGGAGGACACTGAAGCTTTCTTT; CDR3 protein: CASSLLEDTEAFF
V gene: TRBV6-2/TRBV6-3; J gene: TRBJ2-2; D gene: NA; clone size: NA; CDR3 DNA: TGTGCCAGCATCCCTCTACGTTACGGGGGAGGGAACACCGGGGAGCTGTTTTTT; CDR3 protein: CASIPLRYGGGNTGELFF
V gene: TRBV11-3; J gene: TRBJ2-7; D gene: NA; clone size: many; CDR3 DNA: TGTGCCAGCAGCTTTGGGGGGCTGGACGAGCAGTACTTC; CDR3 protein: CASSFGGLDEQYF
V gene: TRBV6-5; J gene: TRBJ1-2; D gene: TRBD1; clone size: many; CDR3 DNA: TGTGCCAGCAGCCGGGACAGCCGAATAGCTTTACTCTATGGCTACACCTTC; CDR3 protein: CASSRDSRIALLYGYTF
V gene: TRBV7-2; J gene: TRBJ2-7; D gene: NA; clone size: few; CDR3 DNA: TGTGCCAGCAGCCTCTCCACAGCCGCGGGCTACTACGAGCAGTACTTC; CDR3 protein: CASSLSTAAGYYEQYF
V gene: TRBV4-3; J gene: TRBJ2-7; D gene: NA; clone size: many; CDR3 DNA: TGCGCCAGCAGCCAAGACGCTTCAGGCTACGAGCAGTACTTC; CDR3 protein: CASSQDASGYEQYF
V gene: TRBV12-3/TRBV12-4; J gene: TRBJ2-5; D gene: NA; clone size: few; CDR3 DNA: TGTGCCAGCAGTTACCACGGGGAAGAGACCCAGTACTTC; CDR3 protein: CASSYHGEETQYF
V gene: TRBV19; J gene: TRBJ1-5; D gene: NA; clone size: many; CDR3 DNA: TGTGCCAGTAGTATAGATCTTCGTGGATATAGCGGGGCTAGCAATCAGCCCCAGCATTTT; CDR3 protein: CASSIDLRGYSGASNQPQHF
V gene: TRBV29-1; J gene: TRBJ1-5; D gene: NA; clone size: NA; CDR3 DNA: TGCAGCGCCGCTTTTGGCGGGAGTCAGCCCCAGCATTTT; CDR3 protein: CSAAFGGSQPQHF
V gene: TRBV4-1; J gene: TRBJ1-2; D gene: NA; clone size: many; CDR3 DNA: TGCGCCAGCAGCTTCCCCGGAGGAGCTTTTTATGGCTACACCTTC; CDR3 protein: CASSFPGGAFYGYTF
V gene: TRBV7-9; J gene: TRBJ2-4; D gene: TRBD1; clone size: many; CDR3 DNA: TGTGCCAGCAGCCCTGGGACAGGGGAAAACATTCAGTACTTC; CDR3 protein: CASSPGTGENIQYF
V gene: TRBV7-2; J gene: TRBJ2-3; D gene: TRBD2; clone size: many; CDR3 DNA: TGTGCCAGCAGCTTATTAGGGGGACTAGCGAAGCACACAGATACGCAGTATTTT; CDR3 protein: CASSLLGGLAKHTDTQYF
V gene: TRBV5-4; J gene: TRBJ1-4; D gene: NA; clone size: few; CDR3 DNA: TGTGCCAGCAGCTTGGCGGGGCTTGGGGAAAAACTGTTTTTT; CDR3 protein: CASSLAGLGEKLFF
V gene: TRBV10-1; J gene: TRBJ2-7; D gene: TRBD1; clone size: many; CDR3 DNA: TGCGCCAGCAGTGAGACAGGGGGCGAGCAGTACTTC; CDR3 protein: CASSETGGEQYF
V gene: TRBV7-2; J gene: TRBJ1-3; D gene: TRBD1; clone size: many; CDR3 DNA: TGTGCCAGCAGCTCACCGGGACAGGGATCATCCTCTGGAAACACCATATATTTT; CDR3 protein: CASSSPGQGSSSGNTIYF
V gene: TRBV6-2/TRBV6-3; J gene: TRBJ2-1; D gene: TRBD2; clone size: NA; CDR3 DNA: TGTGCCAGCAGTTATGGACTAGCGTCGTACAATGAGCAGTTCTTC; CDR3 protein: CASSYGLASYNEQFF
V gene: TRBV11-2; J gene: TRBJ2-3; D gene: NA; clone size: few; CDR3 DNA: TGTGCCAGCAGATCTCTTACGGATACGCAGTATTTT; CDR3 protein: CASRSLTDTQYF
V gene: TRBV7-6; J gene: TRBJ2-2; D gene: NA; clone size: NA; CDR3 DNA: TGTGCCAGCAGCTTGAGGGTTGCCGGGGAGCTGTTTTTT; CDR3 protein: CASSLRVAGELFF
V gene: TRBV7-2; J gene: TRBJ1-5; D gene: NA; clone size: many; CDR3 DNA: TGTGCCAGCAACCCAGAGGGAAGCAATCAGCCCCAGCATTTT; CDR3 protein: CASNPEGSNQPQHF
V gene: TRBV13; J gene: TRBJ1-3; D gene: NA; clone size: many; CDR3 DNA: TGTGCCAGCAGACGCGGAGTGTCTGGAAACACCATATATTTT; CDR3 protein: CASRRGVSGNTIYF
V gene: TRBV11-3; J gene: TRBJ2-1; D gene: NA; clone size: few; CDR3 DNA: TGTGCCAGCAGCTTGGGAATGGGGGAGCAGTTCTTC; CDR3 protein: CASSLGMGEQFF
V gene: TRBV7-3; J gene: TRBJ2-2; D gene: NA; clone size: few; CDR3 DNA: TGTGCCAGCAGCTTAACTGGGACCGGGGAGCTGTTTTTT; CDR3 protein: CASSLTGTGELFF
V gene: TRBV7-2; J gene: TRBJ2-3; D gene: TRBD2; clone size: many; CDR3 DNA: TGTGCCAGCAGCTACGGCGGGGGGACAGATACGCAGTATTTT; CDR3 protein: CASSYGGGTDTQYF
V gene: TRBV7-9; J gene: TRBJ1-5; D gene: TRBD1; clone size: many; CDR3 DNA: TGTGCCAGCAGCGCGCTAGACAGGGCAGGGCAGCCCCAGCATTTT; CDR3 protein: CASSALDRAGQPQHF
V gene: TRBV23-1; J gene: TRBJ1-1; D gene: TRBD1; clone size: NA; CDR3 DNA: TGCGCCAGCAGTCACCCGCGCAGGGGGCAGGGAGGCACTGAAGCTTTCTTT; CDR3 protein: CASSHPRRGQGGTEAFF
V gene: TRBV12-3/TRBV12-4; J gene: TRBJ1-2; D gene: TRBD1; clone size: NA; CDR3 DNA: TGTGCCAGCAGTTTCACGGGGACAGCCTATGGCTACACCTTC; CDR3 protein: CASSFTGTAYGYTF